The 28 T cell receptor beta chains below all came from one sample that was sequenced in a study of cytomegalovirus exposure and HLA in healthy donors. Primers: 60 Vbeta forward and 13 Jbeta reverse. The method was immunoSEQ multiplex PCR; TCRdb's version includes in-frame clones alone and lacks a portion of them. The sample lists 150,000 to 200,000 clones, roughly 84% seen once, with 0.26% in the top ten. The specimen sequenced was PBMCs. The receptors here all came from a boy between 10 and 17 years old in good health and CMV-seronegative.

This clone appeared a single time. The chain employs TRBV28 and TRBJ1-1; D is perhaps TRBD1 (5 bases). Germline V CDR1 and CDR2: MDHEN, SYDVKM. Trimming removed 1 base at V and 4 bases at J, with 13 bases between. The CDR3 has 15 amino acids. This CDR3 reads CASSLSVWGVTEAFF. CDR3 coding DNA: TGTGCCAGCAGTTTATCAGTGTGGGGGGTCACTGAAGCTTTCTTT.

The V gene is TRBV5-8, the J gene TRBJ1-1, with a weak D call TRBD1 (6 bases). Trimming shortened V by 3 bases and J by 11 bases, and 14 bases separated the two germline ends. CDR3 length: 12 residues. The V gene's germline CDR1 is SGHTS and CDR2 YDEGEE. This chain's CDR3 is CASSSLQGKAFF. The CDR3 nucleotides read TGTGCCAGCAGCTCGTTACAGGGAAAGGCTTTCTTT.

V and J are TRBV19 and TRBJ2-7; 11 bases match TRBD1. The V gene end was trimmed by 11 bases and the J gene end by 7 bases; junction bases not matched to a gene: 7. This CDR3 comprises 12 residues. Germline V CDR1 and CDR2: LNHDA, SQIVND (reference sequence). CDR3 sequence reads: CACGTGGGEQYF. The CDR3 DNA sequence: TGTGCCTGCGGGACAGGGGGTGGAGAGCAGTACTTC. The full variable domain, in which reference TRBV19 and TRBJ2-7 provide the parts outside the CDR3, is DGGITQSPKYLFRKEGQNVTLSCEQNLNHDAMYWYRQDPGQGLRLIYYSQIVNDFQKGDIAEGYSVSREKKESFPLTVTSAQKNPTAFYLCACGTGGGEQYFGPGTRLTVT.

CDR3 protein: CASSDFRAGSYNSPLHF. As DNA, the CDR3 is TGTGCCAGCAGTGATTTCCGGGCGGGCTCCTATAATTCACCCCTCCACTTT. The chain has TRBV2 and TRBJ1-6; no firm D call. Germline V gene lookup returns CDR1 SNHLY and CDR2 FYNNEI. V lost 3 bases, J lost 0 bases, and 12 bases lay in between. CDR3 length: 17 residues.

This sequence joins TRBV7-2 and TRBJ1-2; 7 nucleotides match TRBD1. This CDR3 has 16 residues. The germline gives CDR1 SGHTA, CDR2 FQGNSA. V trimming: 3 bases; J trimming: 2 bases; junction bases outside the gene matches: 9. The CDR3 DNA follows: TGTGCCAGCAGCTTCCGACAGGGTCTCCTCAACTATGGCTACACCTTC. As protein: CASSFRQGLLNYGYTF.

The CDR3 bases are TGTGCCAGCAGCCCTGCTGGGACAGGGGGGTACAATGAGCAGTTCTTC. Protein sequence: CASSPAGTGGYNEQFF. V usage is TRBV13 and J usage is TRBJ2-1; 11 bases agree with TRBD1. The V segment lost 5 bases and the J segment 4 bases; nucleotides outside the gene matches: 7. The germline CDR1 and CDR2 sequences are PRHDT and FYEKMQ (reference sequence). The CDR3 loop spans 16 amino acids.

J is TRBJ1-6 and V is TRBV11-3, with unresolved D. Trimming took off 5 bases at V and 10 bases at J, with 15 bases between the two ends. The CDR3 is 14 amino acids. The germline gives CDR1 SGHNT, CDR2 YENEEA. CDR3 region: CASSLGEIGSPLHF. The CDR3 coding sequence is TGTGCCAGCAGCCTCGGGGAAATTGGCTCACCCCTCCACTTT.

The V gene is TRBV6-1, the J gene TRBJ1-3, with no clear D. This CDR3 is 15 amino acids long. Trimming took off 0 bases at V and 3 bases at J, with 9 bases between the two ends. The germline gives CDR1 MNHNS, CDR2 SASEGT. This chain's CDR3 is CASSEASGLGNTIYF. The CDR3 DNA follows: TGTGCCAGCAGTGAAGCAAGCGGGCTTGGAAACACCATATATTTT.

The genes are TRBV2 and TRBJ2-5; TRBD2 agrees at 11 bases. The J call is in doubt because the DNA end fits TRBJ2-7 better. Germline values: CDR1 SNHLY, CDR2 FYNNEI. This CDR3 region has 13 residues. The CDR3 nucleotides are TGTGCCACAACCGGGACTAGCGGCTACGAGCAGTACTTC. Its protein is CATTGTSGYEQYF.

The genes are TRBV9 and TRBJ2-4, with D possibly being TRBD2 (6 bases). With 0 bases removed from V and 5 bases from J, the gap between germline ends came to 18 bases. The V gene's germline CDR1 is SGDLS and CDR2 YYNGEE. The CDR3 has 17 residues. CDR3 in DNA: TGTGCCAGCAGCGTAGGGGGAGGTAGTCATATGGAAAACATTCAGTACTTC. Translated: CASSVGGGSHMENIQYF.

The V call is TRBV7-2, the J call TRBJ1-2; possibly TRBD1 for D (6 bases). Deletions cut 0 bases from V and 4 bases from J, with 15 bases between. The CDR3 contains 16 residues. Germline V gene lookup returns CDR1 SGHTA and CDR2 FQGNSA. In nucleotides, the CDR3 is TGTGCCAGCAGCTTAGCGGTGGGAGGGGACACCTATGGCTACACCTTC. Amino acid sequence: CASSLAVGGDTYGYTF.

The chain links TRBV19 to TRBJ2-3; 8 bases align to TRBD2. From germline, CDR1 is LNHDA and CDR2 SQIVND (reference sequence). CDR3 length: 15 residues. The CDR3 DNA sequence: TGTGCTACGGGTTATTTGAGCGGGGGAGCGAATACGCAGTATTTT. Translating it yields CATGYLSGGANTQYF. Drawing the rest from reference TRBV19 and TRBJ2-3, the complete variable domain is DGGITQSPKYLFRKEGQNVTLSCEQNLNHDAMYWYRQDPGQGLRLIYYSQIVNDFQKGDIAEGYSVSREKKESFPLTVTSAQKNPTAFYLCATGYLSGGANTQYFGPGTRLTVL.

V and J are TRBV27 and TRBJ1-2; the D is unclear. V lost 4 bases and J 4 bases, leaving 10 bases between the germline ends. CDR1 and CDR2 from the germline V gene are MNHEY and SMNVEV (reference sequence). CDR3 length: 13 amino acids. The CDR3 loop is CASSSWEGYGYTF. The CDR3 DNA is TGTGCCAGCAGTTCTTGGGAGGGCTATGGCTACACCTTC.

As concerns this clone: One end of the junction does not line up with germline, which may come from a read error. This chain uses TRBV7-9 with TRBJ2-1; 13 bases line up with TRBD2. The CDR3 runs 16 residues. Per germline, CDR1 SEHNR and CDR2 FQNEAQ (reference sequence). This CDR3 is CASSLVPTSGRAYSIF. The CDR3 nucleotides are TGTGCCAGCAGCTTAGTCCCCACTAGCGGGAGGGCCTATAGTATCTTC.

The chain has TRBV1 and TRBJ2-5; the listed D gene, TRBD1, was not tested against the DNA. TRBV1 is flagged as a pseudogene. The length of the CDR3 is 20 residues. The CDR3 DNA reads TGCACCAGCAGCCAAGTTGGTCCGGCAGGCGTTTTGAAGTACCAAGAGACCCAGTACTTC. Translated: CTSSQVGPAGVLKYQETQYF.

In its sample, this clone was seen once. The rearrangement joins TRBV30 to TRBJ2-2, with D possibly matching TRBD2 (5 bases). CDR3 length: 13 residues. V shed 0 bases and J shed 5 bases, with 7 bases lying between them. Germline CDR1 and CDR2: GTSNPN and SVGIG (reference sequence). The CDR3 is CAWSVRTTGELFF. The CDR3, as DNA: TGTGCCTGGAGTGTCAGGACTACCGGGGAGCTGTTTTTT. Variable domain in full (rest from reference TRBV30 and TRBJ2-2): SQTIHQWPATLVQPVGSPLSLECTVEGTSNPNLYWYRQAAGRGLQLLFYSVGIGQISSEVPQNLSASRPQDRQFILSSKKLLLSDSGFYLCAWSVRTTGELFFGEGSRLTVL.

This rearrangement joins TRBV19 to TRBJ2-7, with D maybe TRBD1 (5 bases). Germline V gives CDR1 LNHDA, CDR2 SQIVND (reference sequence). The V end was cut by 3 bases, the J end by 2 bases, with 11 bases between. The CDR3 is 14 residues long. CDR3 bases: TGTGCCAGTAGTATCTCGGACAAAACCTACGAGCAGTACTTC. This encodes CASSISDKTYEQYF. Based on the CDR3 plus reference TRBV19 and TRBJ2-7, the full variable domain is DGGITQSPKYLFRKEGQNVTLSCEQNLNHDAMYWYRQDPGQGLRLIYYSQIVNDFQKGDIAEGYSVSREKKESFPLTVTSAQKNPTAFYLCASSISDKTYEQYFGPGTRLTVT.

This clone was detected a few times. V gene TRBV25-1 combines with J gene TRBJ2-2; tentative D call: TRBD1 (6 bases). The germline CDR1 and CDR2 sequences are MGHDK and SYGVNS. V was trimmed by 3 bases and J by 2 bases, leaving 10 bases between them. The CDR3 is made up of 15 amino acids. The CDR3 region is CASSELRGNTGELFF. The CDR3 DNA reads as TGTGCCAGCAGTGAGCTCAGGGGTAACACCGGGGAGCTGTTTTTT.

The CDR3: CASSLLAGPGELFF. The CDR3 DNA reads TGTGCCAGCAGTTTATTAGCGGGGCCCGGGGAGCTGTTTTTT. This chain uses TRBV27 with TRBJ2-2, with 8 bases lining up with TRBD2. The CDR3 contains 14 residues. Looked up from germline, CDR1 is MNHEY and CDR2 is SMNVEV (reference sequence). The J segment lost 6 bases and the V segment lost 1 base, leaving 1 base of the junction unmatched.

This chain links TRBV4-1 with TRBJ2-2; 9 bases line up with TRBD1. Germline trimming cut 6 bases from V and 7 bases from J; bases unmatched to any gene: 9. From germline, CDR1 is MGHRA and CDR2 YSYEKL. There are 15 residues in the CDR3. CDR3 residues: CASSPTGGLGGELFF. The DNA for the CDR3 is TGCGCCAGCAGTCCGACAGGGGGGTTGGGCGGGGAGCTGTTTTTT.

J is TRBJ2-7 and V is TRBV5-5; 15 positions agree with TRBD2. The CDR3 loop spans 13 amino acids. Per the germline V gene, CDR1 is SGHKS and CDR2 is YYEKEE (reference sequence). The CDR3 sequence is CASGLAGGNEQYF. The CDR3, as DNA: TGTGCTTCGGGACTAGCGGGAGGAAACGAGCAGTACTTC. The whole variable domain, filled in from reference TRBV5-5 and TRBJ2-7, reads DAGVTQSPTHLIKTRGQQVTLRCSPISGHKSVSWYQQVLGQGPQFIFQYYEKEERGRGNFPDRFSARQFPNYSSELNVNALLLGDSALYLCASGLAGGNEQYFGPGTRLTVT.

This clone was picked up a small number of times. V gene TRBV10-2 combines with J gene TRBJ2-7; the D gene is possibly TRBD1 (5 bases). Per germline, CDR1 WSHSY and CDR2 SAAADI. V dropped 2 bases and J dropped 3 bases, with 11 bases sitting between them. CDR3 length: 14 residues. The CDR3 protein is CASSEGRAYYEQYF. CDR3 DNA sequence: TGCGCCAGCAGTGAGGGCAGGGCCTACTACGAGCAGTACTTC.

V and J are TRBV4-3 and TRBJ2-2; no clear D. The V and J ends lost 0 bases and 5 bases respectively, with 7 bases between them. CDR1 and CDR2 from the germline V gene are LGHNA and YSLEER. The CDR3 loop spans 14 amino acids. The CDR3 region has the DNA TGCGCCAGCAGCCAAGAGAGAGGAACCGGGGAGCTGTTTTTT. It specifies CASSQERGTGELFF.

V usage is TRBV5-4 and J usage is TRBJ1-2; no clear D gene. The germline V gene encodes CDR1 SGHNT and CDR2 YYREEE (reference sequence). The V gene lost 1 base and the J gene lost 4 bases, with 8 bases spanning the gap. CDR3 size: 13 residues. Here the CDR3 DNA reads TGTGCCAGCAGCTTGAGCCCGGTCTATGGCTACACCTTC. Its protein product is CASSLSPVYGYTF.

The chain joins TRBV27 to TRBJ1-1, with D tentatively TRBD1 (5 bases). Germline V gene data show CDR1 as MNHEY and CDR2 as SMNVEV (reference sequence). Trimming stripped 5 bases from V and 5 bases from J, with 9 bases between. The CDR3 has 12 residues. The CDR3 loop reads CASSGGGTEAFF. CDR3 DNA sequence: TGTGCCAGCAGTGGGGGGGGGACTGAAGCTTTCTTT.

V usage is TRBV27 and J usage is TRBJ2-7; TRBD2 matches at 9 bases. This CDR3 has 19 residues. V was pared by 11 bases and J by 5 bases, with 28 bases of the junction left unmatched. CDR1 and CDR2 from the germline V gene are MNHEY and SMNVEV (reference sequence). This CDR3 reads CALELGARASGACGDEQYF. CDR3 bases: TGTGCCCTTGAACTGGGGGCGAGGGCTAGCGGGGCCTGCGGGGACGAGCAGTACTTC.

The rearrangement uses TRBV2 and TRBJ2-3; 10 bases align to TRBD1. After removal of 7 bases from V and 2 bases from J, the junction contained 18 bases not matched to a gene. CDR1 and CDR2 (germline): SNHLY, FYNNEI. The CDR3 loop spans 19 amino acids. The CDR3 sequence: CASTGGQGETLRYTDTQYF. The CDR3 DNA reads TGTGCCAGCACCGGAGGACAGGGGGAAACTTTACGATACACAGATACGCAGTATTTT.

The chain uses TRBV5-4 and TRBJ2-4; 11 nucleotides agree with TRBD2. The CDR3 runs to 15 residues. V shed 2 bases and J 4 bases; nucleotides not matched to a gene: 2. In germline, CDR1 is SGHNT, CDR2 YYREEE (reference sequence). In nucleotides, the CDR3 is TGTGCCAGCAGCTTTCTAGCGGGGGGTAAAAACATTCAGTACTTC. Translated, it gives CASSFLAGGKNIQYF.